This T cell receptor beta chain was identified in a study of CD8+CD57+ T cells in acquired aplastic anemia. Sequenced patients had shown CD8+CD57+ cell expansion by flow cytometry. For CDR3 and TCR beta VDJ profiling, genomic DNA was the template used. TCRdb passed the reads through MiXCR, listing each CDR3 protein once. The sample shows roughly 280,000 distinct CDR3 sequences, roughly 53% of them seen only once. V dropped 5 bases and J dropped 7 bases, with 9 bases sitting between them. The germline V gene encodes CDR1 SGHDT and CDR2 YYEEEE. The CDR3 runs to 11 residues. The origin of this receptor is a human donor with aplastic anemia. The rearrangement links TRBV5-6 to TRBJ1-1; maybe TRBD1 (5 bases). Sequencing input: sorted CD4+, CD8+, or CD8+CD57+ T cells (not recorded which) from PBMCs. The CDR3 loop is CASRRGLEAFF. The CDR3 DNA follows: TGTGCCAGCAGACGGGGCCTTGAAGCTTTCTTT.